This TCR beta chain was profiled in a study of T cell repertoires in ileal Crohn's disease. In its sample, this clone was seen once. What it binds is not known. Time point here: neoterminal ileum biopsy at postoperative endoscopy, about 6 months after surgery. Germline V gives CDR1 SNHLY, CDR2 FYNNEI. Trimming took off 7 bases at V and 3 bases at J, with 13 bases between the two ends. CDR3 length equals 14 residues. The data were produced by immunoSEQ multiplex PCR, yet TCRdb's version contains in-frame clones alone and is incomplete. The sample comprises roughly 60,000 clones, 85% to 90% of which are singletons, and roughly 2% rests with the top ten. Study-level points and caveats: Clonal expansions were more frequent in active smokers than non-smokers at surgery.

This TCR was recovered from an adult with Crohn's disease. This chain connects TRBV2 to TRBJ1-5; maybe TRBD1 (6 bases). The specimen sequenced was ileal tissue. CDR3 amino acids: CASTYRAYNQPQHF. The CDR3 nucleotides are TGTGCCAGCACTTACAGGGCCTACAATCAGCCCCAGCATTTT.